This T cell receptor beta chain appears in the sequencing data of a study of T cells in Graves' hyperthyroidism and ophthalmopathy. Study results and caveats: Onset of ophthalmopathy came a median about 6.5 months after the model predicted it.

Each ophthalmopathy patient scored at least 3 on the Clinical Activity Score and at least 4 on NOSPECS grade, with duration under 3 months. Trimming removed 0 bases from V and 9 bases from J, with 12 bases in between. The CDR3 length is 14 residues. Comment on this clonotype: Its antigen is currently unknown.

Authors of the study amplified TCR beta CDR3 regions from RNA transcripts. HTBI primers drove first-round RT-PCR of the TCR CDR3. A single record per CDR3 protein comes from TCRdb applying MiXCR to the multiplex PCR reads. The sample shows approximately 600,000 distinct CDR3 sequences, roughly 14% of them seen only once. The rearrangement links TRBV12-3 or TRBV12-4 to TRBJ1-5; D gene ambiguous. The sequenced sample was blood. The clonotype originates from a woman aged 35 to 49 with Graves' ophthalmopathy. CDR3 bases: TGTGCCAGCAGTTTAGCGATCCGGGAATGGCCCCAGCATTTT. Its translation is CASSLAIREWPQHF.